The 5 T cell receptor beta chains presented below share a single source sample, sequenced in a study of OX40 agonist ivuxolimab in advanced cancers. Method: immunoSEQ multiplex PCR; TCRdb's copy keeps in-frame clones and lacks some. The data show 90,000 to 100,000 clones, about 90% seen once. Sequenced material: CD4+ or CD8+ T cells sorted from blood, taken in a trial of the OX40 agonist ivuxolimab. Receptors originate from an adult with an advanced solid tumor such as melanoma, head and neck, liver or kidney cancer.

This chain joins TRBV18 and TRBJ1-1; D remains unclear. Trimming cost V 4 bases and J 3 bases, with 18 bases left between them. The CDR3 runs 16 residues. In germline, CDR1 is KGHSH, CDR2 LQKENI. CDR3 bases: TGTGCCAGCTCACAGATCTTAATACTTAGGGACACTGAAGCTTTCTTT. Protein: CASSQILILRDTEAFF.

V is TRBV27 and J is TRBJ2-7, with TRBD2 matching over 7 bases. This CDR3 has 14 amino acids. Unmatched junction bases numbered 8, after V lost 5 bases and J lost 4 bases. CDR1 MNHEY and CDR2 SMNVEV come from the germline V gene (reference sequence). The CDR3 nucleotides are TGTGCCAGCAGTACCCTAGCGGTAAAGTACGAGCAGTACTTC. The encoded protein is CASSTLAVKYEQYF.

The CDR3 spells CASSIDYQPQHF. The CDR3 DNA follows: TGTGCCAGCAGCATAGACTACCAGCCCCAGCATTTT. The V and J genes are TRBV11-1 and TRBJ1-5; D is uncertain. The CDR3 runs to 12 residues. V was pared by 5 bases and J by 7 bases, with 9 bases between. In germline, CDR1 is SGHAT, CDR2 FQDESV (reference sequence).

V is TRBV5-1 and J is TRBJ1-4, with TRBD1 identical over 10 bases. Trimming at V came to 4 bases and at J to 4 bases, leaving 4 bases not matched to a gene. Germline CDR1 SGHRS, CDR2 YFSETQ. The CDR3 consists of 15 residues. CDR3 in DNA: TGCGCCAGCAGCACCGACAGGGGGCGTAATGAAAAACTGTTTTTT. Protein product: CASSTDRGRNEKLFF.

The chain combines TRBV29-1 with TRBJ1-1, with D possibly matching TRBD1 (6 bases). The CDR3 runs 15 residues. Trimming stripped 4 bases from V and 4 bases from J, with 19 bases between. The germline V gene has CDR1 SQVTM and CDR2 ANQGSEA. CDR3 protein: CSVVSAGDVTTEAFF. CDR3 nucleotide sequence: TGCAGCGTTGTCTCGGCAGGGGATGTAACCACTGAAGCTTTCTTT.